This T cell receptor beta chain was recovered during a study of early T cells in non-severe SARS-CoV-2 infection. Study context: Chains stayed unpaired after sequencing of bulk RNA from unsorted whole blood.

Study outcomes and limitations: Using VDJdb, the matching emphasized anti-spike CD8 responses while missing private and CD4 specificities.

Individually, cDNA molecules had unique molecular identifiers attached to them. TCRdb called the 5' RACE reads again in MiXCR, with one record for every CDR3 protein. The sample consists of some 71,000 distinct CDR3 sequences, more than 9.5% of them appearing once. This clonotype was detected a few times. The antigen is not known. The origin of this receptor is an adult who was a healthcare worker with PCR-confirmed SARS-CoV-2 infection or an uninfected control (not recorded which). The sequencing here drew on whole blood, taken at baseline.

The CDR3 DNA follows: TGTGCCAGCAGCATCAGGGGAAGGAATGAGCAGTTCTTC. Residues: CASSIRGRNEQFF. The chain recombines TRBV12-3 or TRBV12-4 with TRBJ2-1, with D perhaps matching TRBD1 (6 bases). There are 13 residues in the CDR3. V was shortened by 6 bases and J by 7 bases, with 13 bases between the two germline ends.